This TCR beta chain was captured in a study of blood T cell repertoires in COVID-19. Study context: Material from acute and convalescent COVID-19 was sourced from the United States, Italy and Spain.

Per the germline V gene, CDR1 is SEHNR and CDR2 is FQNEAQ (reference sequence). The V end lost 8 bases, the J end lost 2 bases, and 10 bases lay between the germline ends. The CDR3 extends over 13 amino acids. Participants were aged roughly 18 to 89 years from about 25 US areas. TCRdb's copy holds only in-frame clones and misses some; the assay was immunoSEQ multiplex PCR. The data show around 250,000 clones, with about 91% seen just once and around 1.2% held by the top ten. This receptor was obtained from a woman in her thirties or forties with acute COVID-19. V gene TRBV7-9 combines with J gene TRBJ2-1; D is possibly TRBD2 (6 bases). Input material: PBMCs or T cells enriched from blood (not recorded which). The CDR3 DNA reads TGTGCCAGCTCCGGGAGTCCCTACAATGAGCAGTTCTTC. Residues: CASSGSPYNEQFF.